This section outlines one T cell receptor beta chain sequence together with its context. The sample comes from a study of technical replicates of blood from several donors. The V gene's germline CDR1 is MNHEY and CDR2 SVGAGI. This CDR3 region has 15 residues. Trimming at V came to 8 bases and at J to 3 bases, leaving 12 bases not matched to a gene. TCRdb keeps only in-frame clones here, not all; method: immunoSEQ multiplex PCR. The data contain around 80,000 clones, about 91% of them singletons. Sequencing was carried out using T cells isolated from PBMCs. The TCR sequence derives from a human donor in good health. This chain connects TRBV6-5 to TRBJ1-2; 7 nucleotides align to TRBD1. The DNA of the CDR3 is TGTGCCAGCGTTGGTGTTAGGCAGGGGGACTATGGCTACACCTTC. This gives the protein CASVGVRQGDYGYTF.